These 10 T cell receptor beta chains were all obtained from the same sample, sequenced in a study of patients and donors after allogeneic stem cell transplantation. One entry per CDR3 protein results from TCRdb running MiXCR on the RT-PCR reads. Of about 200,000 distinct CDR3 sequences in the sample, around 40% were seen once. The material sequenced was blood, either unsorted or a sorted T cell fraction (not recorded which). All receptors derive from a human donor who was either an allogeneic HSCT recipient or a stem cell or donor lymphocyte infusion donor (not recorded which). It is not recorded whose cells these are; they may come from a transplant donor.

The rearrangement joins TRBV12-3 or TRBV12-4 to TRBJ1-3; D unresolved. V lost 2 bases and J lost 2, with 7 bases in between. This CDR3 comprises 14 residues. Here the CDR3 reads CASSLRRTGNTIYF. CDR3 sequence (DNA): TGTGCCAGCAGTTTAAGGAGAACTGGAAACACCATATATTTT.

The chain employs TRBV12-3 or TRBV12-4 and TRBJ1-4; 7 nucleotides match TRBD1. The CDR3 has 13 amino acids. J gave up 10 bases and V 5 bases, and 7 bases lay outside the gene matches. In nucleotides, the CDR3 is TGTGCCAGCAGTGAAAGGGGGCGGGGAAAACTGTTTTTT. It translates to CASSERGRGKLFF.

The rearrangement uses TRBV10-3 and TRBJ1-1; TRBD1 aligns across 7 bases. V was clipped by 7 bases and J by 1 base; unmatched bases: 6. This CDR3 is built from 14 residues. The germline gives CDR1 ENHRY, CDR2 SYGVKD. The CDR3 coding sequence is TGTGCCATCACCGCGGACAGGAAGAACACTGAAGCTTTCTTT. This sequence encodes CAITADRKNTEAFF.

This clonotype turned up a few times. V gene TRBV20-1 combines with J gene TRBJ2-3; D is ambiguous. This CDR3 contains 13 residues. CDR1 and CDR2 (germline): DFQATT, SNEGSKA (reference sequence). With 4 bases removed from V and 3 bases from J, the gap between germline ends came to 11 bases. DNA for the CDR3: TGCAGTGCTACCCACCCAACTACAGATACGCAGTATTTT. Residues: CSATHPTTDTQYF.

This rearrangement joins TRBV30 to TRBJ2-2; no firm D call. This CDR3 spans 15 amino acids. From germline, CDR1 is GTSNPN and CDR2 SVGIG (reference sequence). The V end lost 0 bases, the J end lost 4 bases, and 12 bases lay between the germline ends. DNA for the CDR3: TGTGCCTGGAGTGTACGGCGCAGTGCCACCGGGGAGCTGTTTTTT. As protein: CAWSVRRSATGELFF. Complete variable domain (other parts from reference TRBV30 and TRBJ2-2): SQTIHQWPATLVQPVGSPLSLECTVEGTSNPNLYWYRQAAGRGLQLLFYSVGIGQISSEVPQNLSASRPQDRQFILSSKKLLLSDSGFYLCAWSVRRSATGELFFGEGSRLTVL.

This clonotype was seen a few times. The chain combines TRBV10-3 with TRBJ2-2; tentative D call: TRBD1 (5 bases). This CDR3 contains 15 residues. CDR1 ENHRY and CDR2 SYGVKD come from the germline V gene. V gave up 6 bases and J gave up 0 bases, with 11 bases separating them. The CDR3 is CAISPRETNTGELFF. CDR3 bases: TGTGCCATCAGCCCCAGGGAAACGAACACCGGGGAGCTGTTTTTT.

DNA of the CDR3: TGTGCCAGCAGTTTAGCGGCGGGGGGTGGTGAGCAGTTCTTC. Its translation: CASSLAAGGGEQFF. The chain has TRBV12-3 or TRBV12-4 and TRBJ2-1; TRBD2 aligns across 8 bases. This CDR3 comprises 14 residues. V lost 0 bases to trimming and J lost 9 bases; unmatched junction nucleotides: 4.

There are a few counts of this clonotype. The V gene is TRBV27, the J gene TRBJ1-5; D perhaps matches TRBD1 (6 bases). This CDR3 has 15 residues. The V and J ends lost 10 bases and 6 bases respectively, with 22 bases between them. Germline values: CDR1 MNHEY, CDR2 SMNVEV (reference sequence). The CDR3 DNA reads TGTGCCACCCGGCCAGCACAGGGTCGCGGTCAGCCCCAGCATTTT. It codes for CATRPAQGRGQPQHF.

The CDR3 bases are TGTGCCAGCAGCTTAGGTCTAACAACGGGCACTGAAGCTTTCTTT. This encodes CASSLGLTTGTEAFF. This chain joins TRBV7-9 and TRBJ1-1; the D is unclear. V lost 1 base, J lost 4 bases, and 13 bases lay in between. CDR3 length: 15 residues. Germline loops: CDR1 SEHNR, CDR2 FQNEAQ (reference sequence).

The chain combines TRBV6-2 or TRBV6-3 with TRBJ1-5, with 9 bases identical to TRBD1. The V gene end was trimmed by 9 bases and the J gene end by 7 bases; junction bases not matched to a gene: 10. Germline lookup yields CDR1 MNHEY and CDR2 SVGEGT. The CDR3 has 14 residues. This CDR3 reads CASGDRDMTQPQHF. The CDR3 DNA follows: TGTGCCAGTGGGGACAGGGACATGACGCAGCCCCAGCATTTT.